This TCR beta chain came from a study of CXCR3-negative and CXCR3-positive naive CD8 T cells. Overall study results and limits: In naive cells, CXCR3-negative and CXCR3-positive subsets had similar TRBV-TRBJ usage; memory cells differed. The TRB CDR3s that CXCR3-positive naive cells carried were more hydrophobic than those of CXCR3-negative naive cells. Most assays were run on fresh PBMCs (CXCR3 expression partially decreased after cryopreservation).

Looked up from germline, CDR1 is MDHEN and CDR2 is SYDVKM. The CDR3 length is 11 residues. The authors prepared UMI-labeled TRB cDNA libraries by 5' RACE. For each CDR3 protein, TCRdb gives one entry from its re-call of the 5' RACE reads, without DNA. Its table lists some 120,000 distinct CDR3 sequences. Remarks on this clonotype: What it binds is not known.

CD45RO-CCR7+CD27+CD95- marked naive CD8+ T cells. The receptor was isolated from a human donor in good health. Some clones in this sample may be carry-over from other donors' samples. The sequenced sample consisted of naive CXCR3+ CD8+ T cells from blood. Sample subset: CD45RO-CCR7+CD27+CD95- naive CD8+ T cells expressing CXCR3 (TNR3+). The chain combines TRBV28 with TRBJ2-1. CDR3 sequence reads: CASSPYGEQFF.